This passage covers 11 T cell receptor beta chains from one sample sequenced in a study of cytomegalovirus exposure and HLA in healthy donors. Researchers ran the PCR with 60 Vbeta and 13 Jbeta primers. Libraries were prepared by immunoSEQ multiplex PCR; TCRdb keeps only in-frame clonotypes and omits some of them. There are nearly 200,000 clones in the sample; around 87% occur only once, and over 1% lies in the top ten. Sequencing was carried out using PBMCs. The receptor set was obtained from a man younger than 40 in good health and CMV-seronegative.

This clone has a handful of counts. The V gene is TRBV27, the J gene TRBJ1-1, with D possibly matching TRBD1 (6 bases). Germline lookup yields CDR1 MNHEY and CDR2 SMNVEV (reference sequence). V dropped 2 bases and J dropped 1 base, with 14 bases sitting between them. The CDR3 extends over 16 amino acids. This CDR3 reads CASSLGRGRWNTEAFF. CDR3 coding DNA: TGTGCCAGCAGTTTAGGCAGGGGAAGGTGGAACACTGAAGCTTTCTTT.

J is TRBJ1-6 and V is TRBV6-5; the match to TRBD1 covers 7 bases. The CDR3 is 15 residues long. With 0 bases clipped from V and 9 bases from J, the junction kept 5 bases outside the gene matches. Per germline, CDR1 MNHEY and CDR2 SVGAGI. CDR3 loop: CASSYSGTDLSPLHF. For the CDR3, the DNA is TGTGCCAGCAGTTACTCCGGGACAGACCTTTCACCCCTCCACTTT.

This chain joins TRBV28 and TRBJ2-7; TRBD1 aligns across 12 bases. After removal of 3 bases from V and 3 bases from J, the junction contained 6 bases not matched to a gene. The CDR3 spans 16 residues. Germline assignment: CDR1 MDHEN and CDR2 SYDVKM. The CDR3 nucleotides are TGTGCCAGCAGTTTCCCGGGACAGGGGGCTTTCTACGAGCAGTACTTC. Translating gives CASSFPGQGAFYEQYF.

The chain employs TRBV5-8 and TRBJ2-1; 7 bases line up with TRBD2. Germline CDR1 reads SGHTS; CDR2 reads YDEGEE. V shed 5 bases and J 9 bases; nucleotides not matched to a gene: 17. This CDR3 has 16 amino acids. The CDR3 spells CASSKTQGMGGSEQFF. Here the CDR3 DNA reads TGTGCCAGCAGTAAAACTCAGGGAATGGGGGGGAGTGAGCAGTTCTTC.

J is TRBJ2-7 and V is TRBV6-1; TRBD1 matches 9 bases. The length of the CDR3 is 14 residues. Germline-derived CDR1 and CDR2 are MNHNS and SASEGT. Unmatched junction bases numbered 6, after V lost 4 bases and J lost 5 bases. CDR3 sequence: CASSATGGSDEQYF. In DNA, the CDR3 is TGTGCCAGCAGTGCGACAGGGGGTTCGGACGAGCAGTACTTC.

This chain joins TRBV6-1 and TRBJ2-7; TRBD1 is a possible D gene (5 bases). CDR1 MNHNS and CDR2 SASEGT come from the germline V gene. The length of the CDR3 is 14 residues. V was shortened by 1 base and J by 0 bases, with 7 bases between the two germline ends. The CDR3 loop reads CASSEGGSSYEQYF. Here the CDR3 DNA reads TGTGCCAGCAGTGAAGGGGGCAGCTCCTACGAGCAGTACTTC.

The V and J genes are TRBV7-9 and TRBJ2-7, with 7 bases fitting TRBD2. Trimming took 0 bases from V and 3 from J; bases not matched to a gene: 5. This CDR3 has 15 amino acids. Germline assignment: CDR1 SEHNR and CDR2 FQNEAQ (reference sequence). CDR3 in amino acids: CASSLAGREDYEQYF. CDR3 DNA: TGTGCCAGCAGCTTAGCGGGCCGGGAGGACTACGAGCAGTACTTC.

The rearrangement uses TRBV7-9 and TRBJ2-3, with D hard to call. V dropped 7 bases and J dropped 5 bases, with 7 bases sitting between them. The CDR3 contains 11 residues. Germline V lookup: CDR1 SEHNR, CDR2 FQNEAQ (reference sequence). This CDR3 is CASTLGDTQYF. For the CDR3, the DNA is TGTGCCAGCACCCTAGGAGATACGCAGTATTTT.

This sequence joins TRBV5-1 and TRBJ1-2, with 9 bases fitting TRBD1. This CDR3 region has 13 residues. The J segment lost 7 bases and the V segment lost 7 bases, leaving 8 bases of the junction unmatched. CDR1 SGHRS and CDR2 YFSETQ come from the germline V gene. DNA for the CDR3: TGCGCCAGCTCTGGACAGGGGATCGGTGGCTACACCTTC. Translated, it gives CASSGQGIGGYTF.

The chain joins TRBV7-2 to TRBJ1-2; 8 bases fit TRBD1. V lost 1 base and J lost 8; bases outside the gene matches: 15. There are 17 residues in the CDR3. Germline CDR1 is SGHTA and CDR2 is FQGNSA. The CDR3 DNA is TGTGCCAGCAGCTTAGATCCGGCTGCCCAGGGGGCGCACGGCTACACCTTC. Translation gives CASSLDPAAQGAHGYTF.

The V call is TRBV7-2, the J call TRBJ2-7; weak D call: TRBD1 (6 bases). There are 13 residues in the CDR3. The germline V gene has CDR1 SGHTA and CDR2 FQGNSA. V lost 8 bases to trimming and J lost 12 bases, with 23 bases between them. In DNA, the CDR3 is TGTGCCAGCTCAGGACAGCGCGCCTACGTCCTGTACTTC. It encodes CASSGQRAYVLYF.